This TCR beta chain was recovered during a study of cytomegalovirus exposure and HLA in healthy donors. The PCR had 60 Vbeta and 13 Jbeta primers. Method: immunoSEQ multiplex PCR; TCRdb's copy keeps in-frame clones and lacks some. The data contain more than 100,000 clones, 74% of them seen just once; the ten biggest clones take up 5.8%. The source of this sequence is a woman aged 45-60 years in good health and CMV-seropositive. The sequencing sample was made of PBMCs.

The CDR3 DNA reads TGTGCCAGCAGCCCCCGATCGACAGGGGTCTACGAGCAGTACTTC. This translates into CASSPRSTGVYEQYF. This chain joins TRBV7-2 and TRBJ2-7, with TRBD1 matching 8 bases. The CDR3 extends over 15 amino acids. In germline, CDR1 is SGHTA, CDR2 FQGNSA. J lost 3 bases, V lost 5 bases, and 9 bases had no gene match. Looking up the rest from reference TRBV7-2 and TRBJ2-7 gives the full variable domain: GAGVSQSPSNKVTEKGKDVELRCDPISGHTALYWYRQSLGQGLEFLIYFQGNSAPDKSGLPSDRFSAERTGGSVSTLTIQRTQQEDSAVYLCASSPRSTGVYEQYFGPGTRLTVT.